This entry lists 10 T cell receptor beta chains sequenced from one sample in a study of post-analysis software for immune sequencing data. Whole-study findings and limits: Higher frequency in patients than in controls was seen for roughly 5 TRBV segments, with TRBV5-6, TRBV5-1 and TRBV20-1 among them.

The TCR beta cDNA libraries contained unique molecular identifiers. TCRdb redid the calling of the PCR reads with MiXCR, one entry per CDR3 protein. The table includes roughly 400,000 distinct CDR3 sequences, more than 30% detected once. These receptors have no identified antigens. What was sequenced was blood. The receptor set was obtained from a girl aged 2 to 10 with multiple sclerosis.

This clonotype was seen only a few times. V gene TRBV5-1 combines with J gene TRBJ1-1; D perhaps matches TRBD1 (5 bases). The germline gives CDR1 SGHRS, CDR2 YFSETQ. Trimming shortened V by 5 bases and J by 1 base, and 12 bases separated the two germline ends. This CDR3 has 14 amino acids. This CDR3 is CASREGQANTEAFF. The CDR3 DNA follows: TGCGCCAGCAGGGAAGGACAAGCGAACACTGAAGCTTTCTTT.

This clonotype was found once. The rearrangement joins TRBV3-1 to TRBJ2-7, with TRBD1 matching over 9 bases. The germline V gene encodes CDR1 LGHDT and CDR2 YNNKEL (reference sequence). The CDR3 has 21 amino acids. J was trimmed by 2 bases and V by 0 bases; bases with no gene match: 20. The CDR3 DNA reads TGTGCCAGCAGCCAAGATTCATACGGGACAGGGTCTAAAAACAAGACCTACGAGCAGTACTTC. Protein: CASSQDSYGTGSKNKTYEQYF.

The sample holds a few counts of this clonotype. The V gene is TRBV7-9, the J gene TRBJ1-2; 10 bases fit TRBD1. CDR3 length: 15 residues. Germline V CDR1 and CDR2: SEHNR, FQNEAQ (reference sequence). V lost 4 bases to trimming and J lost 4 bases; unmatched junction nucleotides: 6. The CDR3 DNA reads as TGTGCCAGCAGCTCCGGGGACAGGGGTATCTATGGCTACACCTTC. It encodes CASSSGDRGIYGYTF.

This chain links TRBV20-1 with TRBJ2-7, with 11 bases matching TRBD2. The germline gives CDR1 DFQATT, CDR2 SNEGSKA (reference sequence). The junction had 4 bases not matched to a gene; V was cut back by 0 bases and J by 6 bases. This CDR3 comprises 14 residues. Here the CDR3 DNA reads TGCAGTGCTAGAGATGTAGCGGGGGGGCTCGAGCAGTACTTC. This codes for CSARDVAGGLEQYF.

The chain carries TRBV29-1 and TRBJ2-7; D is possibly TRBD2 (6 bases). The DNA end is more similar to TRBJ2-5, so the J call may be wrong. CDR3 length: 13 residues. Germline V gives CDR1 SQVTM, CDR2 ANQGSEA. Written as DNA, the CDR3 is TGCAGCGTCGCCCGGGACTCCGAGGGGACCCAGTACTTC. Translating gives CSVARDSEGTQYF.

In its sample, this clonotype was seen a few times. The CDR3 spells CASSLELAGRKTQYF. CDR3 nucleotides: TGTGCCAGCAGCTTAGAGCTAGCGGGTAGGAAGACCCAGTACTTC. J is TRBJ2-7 and V is TRBV7-2, with 8 bases that match TRBD2. The DNA end favors TRBJ2-5, so the J call may be wrong. The germline V gene encodes CDR1 SGHTA and CDR2 FQGNSA. The CDR3 is 15 residues long.

This clonotype was detected a few times. The chain combines TRBV6-6 with TRBJ2-1; D is possibly TRBD1 or TRBD2 (5 bases each). Germline loops: CDR1 MNHNY, CDR2 SVGAGI (reference sequence). CDR3 length: 11 residues. V lost 2 bases and J lost 10, with 6 bases in between. The CDR3, as DNA: TGTGCCAGCAGTTACGGGGGAGAGCAGTTCTTC. Translation gives CASSYGGEQFF.

In its sample, this clonotype was seen a few times. The J gene is TRBJ2-7, the V gene TRBV7-6; TRBD2 matches at 12 bases. The CDR3 runs 14 residues. Germline CDR1 is SGHVS and CDR2 is FNYEAQ. V dropped 5 bases and J dropped 5; count of bases not matched to a gene: 4. The DNA for the CDR3 is TGTGCCAGCAGCGGACTAGCGGGGAACCACGAGCAGTACTTC. Amino acids: CASSGLAGNHEQYF.

In this sample, this clonotype turned up a few times. This sequence joins TRBV3-1 and TRBJ2-5, with 8 bases identical to TRBD1. The CDR3 sequence is 14 residues long. CDR1 LGHDT and CDR2 YNNKEL come from the germline V gene (reference sequence). V was clipped by 4 bases and J by 4 bases; unmatched bases: 5. In DNA, the CDR3 is TGTGCCAGCAGCCGCAGGACAGGGCGAGAGACCCAGTACTTC. Amino acids: CASSRRTGRETQYF.

The sample holds a few counts of this clonotype. V gene TRBV7-3 combines with J gene TRBJ2-7, with D perhaps matching TRBD1 (5 bases). Trimming pared 1 base from V and 2 bases from J, leaving 15 bases between. Germline V gives CDR1 SGHTA, CDR2 FQGTGA. CDR3 length: 16 residues. DNA for the CDR3: TGTGCCAGCAGCTTAAGGGGCCCCGTGGGTCCCTACGAGCAGTACTTC. Encoded protein: CASSLRGPVGPYEQYF.